The 5 T cell receptor beta chains listed next were all sequenced from one sample in a study of cytomegalovirus exposure and HLA in healthy donors. In the PCR, 60 Vbeta and 13 Jbeta primers were used. Using immunoSEQ multiplex PCR, the repertoire was profiled, and TCRdb retains in-frame clones only, with some absent. The data contain about 170,000 clones, approximately 78% of them seen just once; the ten biggest clones take up roughly 0.69%. Sequenced sample: PBMCs. The receptors here all came from a woman in her late teens or twenties in good health and CMV-seronegative.

The CDR3 DNA reads TGTGCCAGTAGTATTCGGACAGGGTTTGGCGGCTACACCTTC. Protein sequence: CASSIRTGFGGYTF. The chain uses TRBV19 and TRBJ1-2, with 8 bases lining up with TRBD1. The CDR3 has 14 amino acids. Looked up from germline, CDR1 is LNHDA and CDR2 is SQIVND (reference sequence). The ends lost 3 bases at V and 8 bases at J; junction bases unmatched: 8.

The rearrangement links TRBV4-2 to TRBJ2-7, with 7 nucleotides matching TRBD2. V shed 1 base, J shed 1 base, and the junction held 7 bases outside the gene matches. CDR1 is LGHNA and CDR2 is YNFKEQ in the germline V gene. CDR3 length equals 16 residues. The CDR3 here is CASSQGRPGGSYEQYF. The CDR3 DNA is TGTGCCAGCAGCCAAGGTAGACCGGGGGGATCCTACGAGCAGTACTTC.

The rearrangement uses TRBV19 and TRBJ2-7; 8 bases map to TRBD1. This CDR3 region has 13 residues. The germline V gene has CDR1 LNHDA and CDR2 SQIVND (reference sequence). The V and J ends lost 9 bases and 1 base, in that order; junction bases with no gene match: 5. The CDR3 reads CASSGGLSYEQYF. As DNA, the CDR3 is TGTGCCAGCTCAGGGGGCCTATCCTACGAGCAGTACTTC.

This clone was recorded only once. This rearrangement joins TRBV2 to TRBJ2-4; D unclear. Per germline, CDR1 SNHLY and CDR2 FYNNEI. The CDR3 spans 15 residues. Deletions cut 3 bases from V and 5 bases from J, with 14 bases between. DNA of the CDR3: TGTGCCAGCAGTGATTTTTTGGAGATAGAAAACATTCAGTACTTC. Its translation is CASSDFLEIENIQYF. Full variable domain (outside the CDR3, taken from reference TRBV2 and TRBJ2-4): EPEVTQTPSHQVTQMGQEVILRCVPISNHLYFYWYRQILGQKVEFLVSFYNNEISEKSEIFDDQFSVERPDGSNFTLKIRSTKLEDSAMYFCASSDFLEIENIQYFGAGTRLSVL.

The genes are TRBV7-8 and TRBJ1-4; D may be TRBD1 (6 bases). Germline V lookup: CDR1 SGHVS, CDR2 FQNEAQ. CDR3 size: 15 residues. The V gene lost 5 bases and the J gene lost 4 bases, with 14 bases spanning the gap. The CDR3 DNA sequence: TGTGCCAGCAGCCCCTCCCGGACAGATAATGAAAAACTGTTTTTT. It translates to CASSPSRTDNEKLFF.